This passage covers 21 T cell receptor beta chains from one sample sequenced in a study of radiation and T cells in renal cell carcinoma. Profiling relied on immunoSEQ multiplex PCR, and the TCRdb table lists in-frame clones only, not all of them. The sample lists around 130,000 clones, roughly 77% occurring once. The time point denotes: blood 2 weeks post-SBRT. This sample's treatment: 15 Gy SBRT to primary tumor, nephrectomy 4 weeks later. The specimen was blood, collected from a patient whose treatment included radiotherapy and nephrectomy. These TCRs come from an older woman with renal cell carcinoma.

CDR3 sequence (DNA): TGTGCCAGCAGACAACTAAACACCGGGGAGCTGTTTTTT. Translated, it gives CASRQLNTGELFF. This chain connects TRBV7-2 to TRBJ2-2; D is ambiguous. CDR1 and CDR2 from the germline V gene are SGHTA and FQGNSA. The CDR3 extends over 13 amino acids. V was cut by 6 bases and J by 2 bases, with 7 bases left in between.

The gene calls are TRBV27 and TRBJ1-2; TRBD1 might be the D (6 bases). Germline loops: CDR1 MNHEY, CDR2 SMNVEV (reference sequence). This CDR3 is built from 14 residues. V lost 2 bases to trimming and J lost 0 bases, with 7 bases between them. CDR3 nucleotides: TGTGCCAGCAGTTTAGACAGGACTAACTATGGCTACACCTTC. This translates into CASSLDRTNYGYTF.

V and J are TRBV5-1 and TRBJ1-2, with D possibly being TRBD1 (6 bases). CDR3 length: 16 amino acids. Germline assignment: CDR1 SGHRS and CDR2 YFSETQ. Trimming pared 0 bases from V and 0 bases from J, leaving 12 bases between. The CDR3 DNA is TGCGCCAGCAGCTTGGGTCCCGGACAGACTAACTATGGCTACACCTTC. Protein sequence: CASSLGPGQTNYGYTF.

In the case of this clone: Different DNA sequences within this sample yield the same CDR3. V gene TRBV5-1 combines with J gene TRBJ1-2; tentatively, D is TRBD1 (6 bases). The CDR3 contains 15 residues. Germline values: CDR1 SGHRS, CDR2 YFSETQ. Trimming left V 0 bases short and J 4 bases short, with 13 bases between. The CDR3 DNA reads TGCGCCAGCAGCTTGGCCAGGGGAGGGGGCTATGGCTACACCTTC. This translates into CASSLARGGGYGYTF. Variable domain in full (rest from reference TRBV5-1 and TRBJ1-2): KAGVTQTPRYLIKTRGQQVTLSCSPISGHRSVSWYQQTPGQGLQFLFEYFSETQRNKGNFPGRFSGRQFSNSRSEMNVSTLELGDSALYLCASSLARGGGYGYTFGSGTRLTVV.

The chain carries TRBV19 and TRBJ2-7; D remains unclear. CDR3 length: 13 amino acids. Germline CDR1 reads LNHDA; CDR2 reads SQIVND (reference sequence). Trimming took off 4 bases at V and 3 bases at J, with 10 bases between the two ends. CDR3 sequence (DNA): TGTGCCAGTAGTAGGAAGGTAGGCTACGAGCAGTACTTC. Translation gives CASSRKVGYEQYF.

Only a few counts were recorded for this clone. In nucleotides, the CDR3 is TGTGCCAGCAGCCAATTGGACCCCCAGACAATACAGTTCTTC. Residues: CASSQLDPQTIQFF. The chain recombines TRBV14 with TRBJ2-1; D is ambiguous. The CDR3 is 14 amino acids. CDR1 is SGHDN, CDR2 FVKESK, per germline. Trimming left V 2 bases short and J 13 bases short, with 18 bases between.

This rearrangement joins TRBV29-1 to TRBJ2-7; 10 positions match TRBD1. The CDR3 has 15 residues. The ends lost 2 bases at V and 7 bases at J; junction bases unmatched: 11. CDR1 is SQVTM, CDR2 ANQGSEA, per germline. The CDR3 sequence: CSVENALDRGGEQYF. In nucleotides, the CDR3 is TGCAGCGTTGAAAATGCGCTGGACAGGGGGGGGGAGCAGTACTTC.

The chain joins TRBV2 to TRBJ2-3; D may be TRBD1 (6 bases). Germline V gene sequence: CDR1 SNHLY, CDR2 FYNNEI. The CDR3 is 14 residues long. The chain's CDR3 is CAQSEGGRGDTQYF. The CDR3 region has the DNA TGTGCGCAGTCAGAAGGGGGTAGAGGAGATACGCAGTATTTT.

The V call is TRBV7-2, the J call TRBJ1-2; a possible D gene is TRBD1 (5 bases). Germline CDR1 reads SGHTA; CDR2 reads FQGNSA. The V and J ends lost 7 bases and 0 bases respectively, with 18 bases between them. This CDR3 has 16 amino acids. The CDR3 sequence: CASTSLRGEANYGYTF. CDR3 sequence (DNA): TGTGCCAGCACCTCCCTTCGGGGCGAAGCTAACTATGGCTACACCTTC.

The gene calls are TRBV5-5 and TRBJ2-3; D remains unclear. V dropped 1 base and J dropped 0 bases, with 12 bases sitting between them. From germline, CDR1 is SGHKS and CDR2 YYEKEE (reference sequence). The CDR3 is 16 amino acids. The CDR3 coding sequence is TGTGCCAGCAGCTTGATGCCCGGTACTAGCACAGATACGCAGTATTTT. Protein sequence: CASSLMPGTSTDTQYF.

The genes are TRBV28 and TRBJ1-5; the D is unclear. The CDR3 consists of 13 residues. Trimming shortened V by 2 bases and J by 9 bases, and 11 bases separated the two germline ends. Germline CDR1 MDHEN, CDR2 SYDVKM. CDR3 in amino acids: CASSLIRNAPQHF. The CDR3 coding sequence is TGTGCCAGCAGTTTAATTCGGAACGCGCCCCAGCATTTT. The whole variable domain, remainder taken from reference TRBV28 and TRBJ1-5, is DVKVTQSSRYLVKRTGEKVFLECVQDMDHENMFWYRQDPGLGLRLIYFSYDVKMKEKGDIPEGYSVSREKKERFSLILESASTNQTSMYLCASSLIRNAPQHFGDGTRLSIL.

The chain employs TRBV7-2 and TRBJ2-5, with D possibly being TRBD2 (6 bases). CDR1 is SGHTA, CDR2 FQGNSA, per germline. V was trimmed by 5 bases and J by 7 bases, leaving 11 bases between them. The CDR3 is 12 amino acids. CDR3 region: CASSDGEVTQYF. CDR3 bases: TGTGCCAGCAGCGACGGGGAGGTGACCCAGTACTTC.

The gene calls are TRBV6-5 and TRBJ2-1; the match to TRBD2 covers 10 bases. This CDR3 spans 15 amino acids. The germline V gene encodes CDR1 MNHEY and CDR2 SVGAGI. The V gene end was trimmed by 6 bases and the J gene end by 6 bases; junction bases not matched to a gene: 8. The CDR3 protein is CASRILAGVFNEQFF. CDR3 DNA: TGTGCCAGCAGGATCCTAGCGGGAGTATTCAATGAGCAGTTCTTC.

The chain combines TRBV2 with TRBJ1-1, with D unclear. Germline CDR1 and CDR2: SNHLY and FYNNEI. The CDR3 covers 11 residues. The V gene lost 6 bases and the J gene lost 5 bases, with 7 bases spanning the gap. Here the CDR3 reads CASSDWTEAFF. CDR3 coding DNA: TGTGCCAGCAGCGACTGGACTGAAGCTTTCTTT.

The chain recombines TRBV28 with TRBJ1-5, with 10 bases fitting TRBD1. With 6 bases clipped from V and 4 bases from J, the junction kept 3 bases outside the gene matches. The V gene's germline CDR1 is MDHEN and CDR2 SYDVKM. The CDR3 is 14 amino acids. The CDR3 loop is CASRGTGVNQPQHF. CDR3 sequence (DNA): TGTGCCAGCAGGGGGACAGGGGTTAATCAGCCCCAGCATTTT.

This clone was picked up many times. The CDR3 here is CASSDPRTGVGNEKLFF. CDR3 in DNA: TGTGCCAGCAGTGACCCCCGGACAGGGGTAGGTAATGAAAAACTGTTTTTT. The chain combines TRBV25-1 with TRBJ1-4; 9 bases fit TRBD1. V shed 3 bases and J 4 bases; nucleotides not matched to a gene: 9. Germline values: CDR1 MGHDK, CDR2 SYGVNS. This CDR3 has 17 residues.

This rearrangement joins TRBV2 to TRBJ2-2; D is perhaps TRBD1 or TRBD2 (7 bases each). This CDR3 has 15 residues. Trimming took 6 bases from V and 4 from J, leaving 15 bases between them. Germline assignment: CDR1 SNHLY and CDR2 FYNNEI. The CDR3 is CASRSGTARTGELFF. The CDR3 nucleotides are TGTGCCAGCAGGAGCGGGACAGCCCGCACCGGGGAGCTGTTTTTT.

This clone has more than one count but fewer than ten. This chain links TRBV30 with TRBJ1-1; no clear D gene. The germline V and J ends were trimmed by 5 bases and 5 bases, with 9 bases remaining between them. The length of the CDR3 is 11 residues. Germline values: CDR1 GTSNPN, CDR2 SVGIG (reference sequence). The CDR3 sequence is CAWAHRTEAFF. The CDR3 bases are TGTGCCTGGGCCCACCGAACTGAAGCTTTCTTT.

The chain has TRBV9 and TRBJ1-6; possible D gene TRBD1, 5 bases. Trimming took off 0 bases at V and 7 bases at J, with 14 bases between the two ends. Germline V lookup: CDR1 SGDLS, CDR2 YYNGEE. The CDR3 is 16 residues long. CDR3 in DNA: TGTGCCAGCAGCGTAGGCGTGGGGGTCTTGAATTCACCCCTCCACTTT. As protein: CASSVGVGVLNSPLHF.

This sequence joins TRBV7-9 and TRBJ2-5, with 9 bases that match TRBD1. The germline V gene has CDR1 SEHNR and CDR2 FQNEAQ (reference sequence). Trimming removed 4 bases from V and 2 bases from J; junction bases left unmatched: 5. The CDR3 is 15 amino acids. The CDR3 sequence: CASSSTGGVQETQYF. The CDR3 nucleotides read TGTGCCAGCAGCTCGACAGGGGGTGTTCAAGAGACCCAGTACTTC.

This clone was detected once. The chain has TRBV6-1 and TRBJ2-5, with a tentative D call TRBD2 (6 bases). Per the germline V gene, CDR1 is MNHNS and CDR2 is SASEGT. This CDR3 is built from 14 residues. V dropped 5 bases and J dropped 4 bases, with 14 bases sitting between them. CDR3 residues: CASSLGLQGETQYF. CDR3 coding DNA: TGTGCCAGCAGTTTGGGACTTCAAGGAGAGACCCAGTACTTC.